A selection of T cell receptor beta chains follows, all from one sample in a study of T cells in localized non-small cell lung cancer. Sequencing used immunoSEQ multiplex PCR; TCRdb keeps in-frame clones, though not all of them. The sample holds over 25,000 clones, 90% seen once. The sequencing used peripheral blood, collected before any cancer treatment. Receptors originate from a woman aged 40-69 years with stage I lung adenocarcinoma. CDR3s include the opening cysteine and the closing phenylalanine or tryptophan. Fields, in order: V gene, clone size, J gene, D gene, CDR3 DNA, CDR3 protein. A D gene is named only where the DNA matches it firmly. Size values are once, few and many counts, or a class for expanded clones, and some rows have none.

TRBV7-2	NA	TRBJ2-3	TRBD2	TGTGCCAGCAGCTTCAATCCTAGCGGGAGAGGGGCAGATACGCAGTATTTT	CASSFNPSGRGADTQYF
TRBV7-2	NA	TRBJ2-3	TRBD2	TGTGCCAGCAGCTCTCGAGCGGGAGGGCCGGATACGCAGTATTTT	CASSSRAGGPDTQYF
TRBV7-3	few	TRBJ2-1	TRBD2	TGTGCCAGCAGCCGAACGGGACTAGCGGGAGATGAGCAGTTCTTC	CASSRTGLAGDEQFF
TRBV19	NA	TRBJ2-1	NA	TGTGCCAGTAGTATGCACGGGTCTCGGGAGGCAGGGGAAAATGAGCAGTTCTTC	CASSMHGSREAGENEQFF
TRBV19	NA	TRBJ1-5	TRBD1	TGTGCCAGTAGTAGTCCGGGACAGAAAATTTATAGCAATCAGCCCCAGCATTTT	CASSSPGQKIYSNQPQHF
TRBV5-8	NA	TRBJ2-4	NA	TGTGCCAGCAGCTTCCCAGATAAAAACATTCAGTACTTC	CASSFPDKNIQYF
TRBV18	NA	TRBJ2-2	NA	TGTGCCAGCTCACCACGGCTAGCGCGCAACACCGGGGAGCTGTTTTTT	CASSPRLARNTGELFF
TRBV19	NA	TRBJ2-3	NA	TGTGCCAGTAGCAGTTTTCGCACAGATACGCAGTATTTT	CASSSFRTDTQYF
TRBV11-2	NA	TRBJ1-5	NA	TGTGCCAGCAGCTTAGGGGGCTTGAGCAATCAGCCCCAGCATTTT	CASSLGGLSNQPQHF
TRBV6-6	NA	TRBJ2-5	NA	TGTGCCAGCAGCCCCTCCAGGGCTAGACAAGAGACCCAGTACTTC	CASSPSRARQETQYF
TRBV7-2	NA	TRBJ2-1	NA	TGTGCCAGCAGCCGGACGGGCCGCTTGGATGAGCAGTTCTTC	CASSRTGRLDEQFF
TRBV20-1	NA	TRBJ1-2	NA	TGCAGTGCCCACACTAACTATGGCTACACCTTC	CSAHTNYGYTF
TRBV11-2	NA	TRBJ1-2	TRBD1	TGTGCCAGCAGCCATAACCGGGACAGGGCCTATGGCTACACCTTC	CASSHNRDRAYGYTF
TRBV16	NA	TRBJ1-4	NA	TGTGCCAGCAGCCTCTCTGCAACTAATGAAAAACTGTTTTTT	CASSLSATNEKLFF
TRBV10-3	NA	TRBJ2-7	TRBD1	TGTGCCATCAGTGCCCTGGGACAGGGGGCCCCGGGGTACTTC	CAISALGQGAPGYF
TRBV6-6	NA	TRBJ1-5	TRBD1	TGTGCCAGCAGTTACGAGGGGGCCGCGTATCAGCCCCAGCATTTT	CASSYEGAAYQPQHF
TRBV5-5	NA	TRBJ1-5	TRBD1	TGTGCCAGCAGCTTCGGGACAGGGGGTTCTCAGCCCCAGCATTTT	CASSFGTGGSQPQHF
TRBV28	NA	TRBJ1-2	NA	TGTGCCAGCAGCCTCTTGGTAGGTAGCTATGGCTACACCTTC	CASSLLVGSYGYTF
TRBV7-2	NA	TRBJ1-4	NA	TGTGCCAGCAGCTCGGGTGGGGGGAATGAAAAACTGTTTTTT	CASSSGGGNEKLFF
TRBV6-1	NA	TRBJ1-2	NA	TGTGCCAGCGCCGAATTGTGGGCAGGAGGCTACACCTTC	CASAELWAGGYTF
TRBV6-1	NA	TRBJ2-7	NA	TGTGCCAGCAGTGACCTATACGAGCAGTACTTC	CASSDLYEQYF
TRBV11-2	NA	TRBJ2-4	NA	TGTGCCAGCAGCTTAGCCAGGGAACAAAACATTCAGTACTTC	CASSLAREQNIQYF
TRBV28	NA	TRBJ1-2	NA	TGTGCCAGCAGCCCACTATCCAGGCGGGGCCGCGCTAACTATGGCTACACCTTC	CASSPLSRRGRANYGYTF
TRBV14	NA	TRBJ1-2	NA	TGTGCCAGCAGCCAAGCTGCCTTCTTAGGCTACACCTTC	CASSQAAFLGYTF
TRBV30	NA	TRBJ2-1	NA	TGTGCCTGGAGCCTTGAGTGGAATGAGCAGTTCTTC	CAWSLEWNEQFF
TRBV27	few	TRBJ2-7	NA	TGTGCCAGCAGACCCCGGGAGACCCTACGAGGCCAGCAGTACTTC	CASRPRETLRGQQYF
TRBV6-4	once	TRBJ1-5	NA	TGTGCCAGCAGTGACTTCACGAGGACAGATAGCAATCAGCCCCAGCATTTT	CASSDFTRTDSNQPQHF
TRBV11-3	NA	TRBJ2-7	NA	TGTGCCAGCAGCCGAGCGGGTCTTTTCTCCTACGAGCAGTACTTC	CASSRAGLFSYEQYF
TRBV9	NA	TRBJ2-2	NA	TGTGCCAGCAGCGCCTGGACAGTACAAACCGGGGAGCTGTTTTTT	CASSAWTVQTGELFF
TRBV5-6	NA	TRBJ1-4	NA	TGTGCCAGCAGCCAACAGCTTAATGAAAAACTGTTTTTT	CASSQQLNEKLFF
TRBV9	NA	TRBJ2-3	NA	TGTGCCAGCAGCCTAGCTTTTGCTGGCACAGATACGCAGTATTTT	CASSLAFAGTDTQYF
TRBV19	NA	TRBJ2-7	NA	TGTGCCAGTAGTAAGTGGCAGGGAGGCTACGAGCAGTACTTC	CASSKWQGGYEQYF
TRBV9	NA	TRBJ2-3	NA	TGTGCCAGCAGCTGGTCGACAGGCAGCACAGATACGCAGTATTTT	CASSWSTGSTDTQYF
TRBV25-1	NA	TRBJ2-1	TRBD1	TGTGCCAGCAGTGAGAAAGGGACAGGCCACAATGAGCAGTTCTTC	CASSEKGTGHNEQFF
TRBV9	few	TRBJ2-5	NA	TGTGCCAGCAGCGTAGGAGGCAGACTAGGCTCGCAAGAGACCCAGTACTTC	CASSVGGRLGSQETQYF
TRBV2	NA	TRBJ2-3	NA	TGTGCCAGCAGTGAAGCGCTTAGGGGGACGCAGTATTTT	CASSEALRGTQYF
TRBV7-9	NA	TRBJ2-7	NA	TGTGCCAGCGGTCCGGGGACCGCAGTATACGAGCAGTACTTC	CASGPGTAVYEQYF
TRBV15	NA	TRBJ2-1	TRBD1	TGTGCCACCAGCAGAGCCGCCCTGGGGACAGCCTCCTACAATGAGCAGTTCTTC	CATSRAALGTASYNEQFF
TRBV19	NA	TRBJ1-1	NA	TGTGCCAGTAGTATTGGCAGGTCGCACACTGAAGCTTTCTTT	CASSIGRSHTEAFF
TRBV30	NA	TRBJ1-5	NA	TGTGCCTGGAGTCTAGGGACGTTTAATCAGCCCCAGCATTTT	CAWSLGTFNQPQHF
TRBV5-6	NA	TRBJ1-1	TRBD1	TGTGCCAGCAGCCCGCTCCCGGGACAGGTAAACACTGAAGCTTTCTTT	CASSPLPGQVNTEAFF
TRBV7-2	NA	TRBJ1-4	NA	TGTGCCAGCAGCTTAGAACAGGGCAATGAAAAACTGTTTTTT	CASSLEQGNEKLFF
TRBV7-2	NA	TRBJ2-5	NA	TGTGCCAGCAGCTCCGGATCGGGGACCGAAGAGACCCAGTACTTC	CASSSGSGTEETQYF
TRBV5-1	NA	TRBJ1-4	TRBD1	TGCGCCAGCAGCTTGGCCGCGAGGGGGCTGGCTAATGAAAAACTGTTTTTT	CASSLAARGLANEKLFF
TRBV7-2	NA	TRBJ2-4	TRBD1	TGTGCCAGCAGCGGCTCGACAGGGGGAAGGAACATTCAGTACTTC	CASSGSTGGRNIQYF
TRBV7-2	NA	TRBJ1-2	NA	TGTGCCAGCAGCCAACGGACGCTAACTAATGGCTACACCTTC	CASSQRTLTNGYTF
TRBV6-6	NA	TRBJ1-4	NA	TGTGCCAGCAGTTCAGGGGTAGGAGAAAAACTGTTTTTT	CASSSGVGEKLFF
TRBV27	few	TRBJ1-4	NA	TGTGCCAGCAGTCCCTCGGGGACCTATAATGAAAAACTGTTTTTT	CASSPSGTYNEKLFF
TRBV5-4	NA	TRBJ2-3	NA	TGTGCCAGCAGCTTGGATGGGGGATTCACAGATACGCAGTATTTT	CASSLDGGFTDTQYF
TRBV7-2	NA	TRBJ1-1	NA	TGTGCCAGCAGCTTAGGGCGGACGAACACTGAAGCTTTCTTT	CASSLGRTNTEAFF
TRBV30	NA	TRBJ1-2	NA	TGTGCCTGGAGTAGGTTGCCAACCTCAGGCGGCTACACCTTC	CAWSRLPTSGGYTF